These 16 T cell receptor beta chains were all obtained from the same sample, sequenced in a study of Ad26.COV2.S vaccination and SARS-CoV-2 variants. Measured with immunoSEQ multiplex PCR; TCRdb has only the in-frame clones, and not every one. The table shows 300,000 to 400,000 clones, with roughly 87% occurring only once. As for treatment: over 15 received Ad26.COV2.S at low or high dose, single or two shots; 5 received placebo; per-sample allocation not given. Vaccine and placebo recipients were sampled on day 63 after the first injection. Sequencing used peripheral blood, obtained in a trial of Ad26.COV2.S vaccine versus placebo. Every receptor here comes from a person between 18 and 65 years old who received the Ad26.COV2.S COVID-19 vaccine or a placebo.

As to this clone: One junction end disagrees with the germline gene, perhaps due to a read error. The chain's CDR3 is CASSLAGTGANIQYF. CDR3 DNA sequence: TGTGCCAGCAGCCTAGCAGGTACGGGGGCGAACATTCAGTACTTC. The rearrangement uses TRBV7-9 and TRBJ2-4; D could derive from TRBD1 or TRBD2 (6 bases each). From germline, CDR1 is SEHNR and CDR2 FQNEAQ (reference sequence). The CDR3 consists of 15 residues. Combining the CDR3 with reference TRBV7-9 and TRBJ2-4 gives the whole variable domain DTGVSQNPRHKITKRGQNVTFRCDPISEHNRLYWYRQTLGQGPEFLTYFQNEAQLEKSRLLSDRFSAERPKGSFSTLEIQRTEQGDSAMYLCASSLAGTGANIQYFGAGTRLSVL.

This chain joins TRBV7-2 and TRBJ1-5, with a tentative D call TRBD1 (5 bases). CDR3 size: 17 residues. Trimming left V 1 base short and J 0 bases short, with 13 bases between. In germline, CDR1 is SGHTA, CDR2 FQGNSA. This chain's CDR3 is CASSLGVRGDSNQPQHF. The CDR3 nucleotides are TGTGCCAGCAGCTTAGGTGTAAGGGGTGATAGCAATCAGCCCCAGCATTTT. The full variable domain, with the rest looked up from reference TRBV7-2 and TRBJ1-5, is GAGVSQSPSNKVTEKGKDVELRCDPISGHTALYWYRQSLGQGLEFLIYFQGNSAPDKSGLPSDRFSAERTGGSVSTLTIQRTQQEDSAVYLCASSLGVRGDSNQPQHFGDGTRLSIL.

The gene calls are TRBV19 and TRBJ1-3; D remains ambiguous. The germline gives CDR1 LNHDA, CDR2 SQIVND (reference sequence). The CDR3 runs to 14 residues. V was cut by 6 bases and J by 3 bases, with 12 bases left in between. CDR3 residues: CASSKDGRGNTIYF. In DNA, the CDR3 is TGTGCCAGTAGCAAGGACGGTCGTGGAAACACCATATATTTT.

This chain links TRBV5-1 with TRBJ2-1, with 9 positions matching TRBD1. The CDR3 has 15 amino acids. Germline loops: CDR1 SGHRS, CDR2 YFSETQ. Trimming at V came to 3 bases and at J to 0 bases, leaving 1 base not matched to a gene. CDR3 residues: CASSSGQGSYNEQFF. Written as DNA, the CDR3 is TGCGCCAGCAGCTCGGGACAGGGCTCCTACAATGAGCAGTTCTTC.

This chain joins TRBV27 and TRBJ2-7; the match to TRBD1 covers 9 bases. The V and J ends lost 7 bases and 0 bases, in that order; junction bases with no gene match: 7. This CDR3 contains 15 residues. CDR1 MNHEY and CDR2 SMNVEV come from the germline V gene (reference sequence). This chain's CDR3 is CASTPTGQGSYEQYF. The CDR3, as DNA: TGTGCCAGCACTCCCACGGGACAGGGCTCCTACGAGCAGTACTTC.

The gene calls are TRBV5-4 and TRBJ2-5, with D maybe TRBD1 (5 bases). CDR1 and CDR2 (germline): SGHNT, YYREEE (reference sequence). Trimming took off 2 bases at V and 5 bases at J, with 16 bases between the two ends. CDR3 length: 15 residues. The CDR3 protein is CASSLGQGFRETQYF. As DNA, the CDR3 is TGTGCCAGCAGCTTAGGGCAGGGCTTTAGGGAGACCCAGTACTTC.

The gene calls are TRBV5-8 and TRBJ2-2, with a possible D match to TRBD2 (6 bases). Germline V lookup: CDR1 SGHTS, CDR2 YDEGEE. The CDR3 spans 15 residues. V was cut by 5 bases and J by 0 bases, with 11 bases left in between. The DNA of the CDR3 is TGTGCCAGCAGAACACGGGGGACGAACACCGGGGAGCTGTTTTTT. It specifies CASRTRGTNTGELFF.

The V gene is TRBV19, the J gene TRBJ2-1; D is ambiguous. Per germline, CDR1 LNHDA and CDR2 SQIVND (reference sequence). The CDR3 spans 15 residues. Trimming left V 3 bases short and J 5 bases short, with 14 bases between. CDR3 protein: CASSIMGQGNNEQFF. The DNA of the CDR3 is TGTGCCAGTAGTATTATGGGCCAAGGGAACAATGAGCAGTTCTTC.

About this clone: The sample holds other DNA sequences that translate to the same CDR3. Here the CDR3 reads CASSTDTQYF. CDR3 bases: TGTGCCAGCAGCACAGATACGCAGTATTTT. V usage is TRBV7-2 and J usage is TRBJ2-3; no reliable D call. The V end was cut by 5 bases, the J end by 3 bases, with 0 bases between. The CDR3 has 10 residues. Looked up from germline, CDR1 is SGHTA and CDR2 is FQGNSA.

CDR3 loop: CASSKVAGRLDGYTF. CDR3 DNA sequence: TGTGCCAGCAGCAAAGTGGCCGGACGGTTGGATGGCTACACCTTC. The chain has TRBV21-1 and TRBJ1-2. TRBV21-1 is a pseudogene segment. CDR3 length: 15 residues.

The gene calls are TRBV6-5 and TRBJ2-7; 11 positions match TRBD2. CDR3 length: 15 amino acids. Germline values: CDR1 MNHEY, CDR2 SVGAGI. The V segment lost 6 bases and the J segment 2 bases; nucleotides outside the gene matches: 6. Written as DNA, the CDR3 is TGTGCCAGCAGGCTGGGACTAGCGGAAACCTACGAGCAGTACTTC. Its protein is CASRLGLAETYEQYF.

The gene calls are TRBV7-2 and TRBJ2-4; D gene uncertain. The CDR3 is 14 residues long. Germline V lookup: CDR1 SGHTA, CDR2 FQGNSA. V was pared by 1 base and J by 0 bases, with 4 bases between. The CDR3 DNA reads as TGTGCCAGCAGCTTAGTTCTAGCCAAAAACATTCAGTACTTC. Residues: CASSLVLAKNIQYF. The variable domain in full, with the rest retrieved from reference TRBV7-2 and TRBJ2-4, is GAGVSQSPSNKVTEKGKDVELRCDPISGHTALYWYRQSLGQGLEFLIYFQGNSAPDKSGLPSDRFSAERTGGSVSTLTIQRTQQEDSAVYLCASSLVLAKNIQYFGAGTRLSVL.

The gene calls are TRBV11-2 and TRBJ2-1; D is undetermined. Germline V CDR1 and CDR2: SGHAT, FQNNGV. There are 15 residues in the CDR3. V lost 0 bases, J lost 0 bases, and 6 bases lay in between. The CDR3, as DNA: TGTGCCAGCAGCTTAGATCTGGGCTCCTACAATGAGCAGTTCTTC. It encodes CASSLDLGSYNEQFF.

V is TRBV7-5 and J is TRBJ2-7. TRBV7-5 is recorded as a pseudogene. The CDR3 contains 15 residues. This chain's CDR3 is CAREIPRRRSYEQYF. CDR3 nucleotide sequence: TGTGCCAGAGAGATCCCGAGGCGCAGGAGCTACGAGCAGTACTTC.

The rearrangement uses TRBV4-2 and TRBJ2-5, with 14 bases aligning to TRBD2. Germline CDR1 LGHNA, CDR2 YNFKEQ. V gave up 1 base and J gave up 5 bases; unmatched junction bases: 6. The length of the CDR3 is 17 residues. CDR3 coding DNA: TGTGCCAGCAGCCAAGGGACTAGCGGGGGGAATACGGAGACCCAGTACTTC. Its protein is CASSQGTSGGNTETQYF.

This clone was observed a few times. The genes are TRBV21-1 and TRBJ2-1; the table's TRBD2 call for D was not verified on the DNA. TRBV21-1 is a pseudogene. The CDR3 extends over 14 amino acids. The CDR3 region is CASTPGSSYNEQFF. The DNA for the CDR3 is TGTGCCAGCACACCGGGGAGTTCCTACAATGAGCAGTTCTTC.